This T cell receptor (beta chain) was sequenced in a study of response to subunit inactivated influenza vaccine. Broader study findings: The authors offered the suggestion that each seasonal influenza vaccination recruits few new T cells.

Note on this clonotype: Its matching antigen is unknown.

Trimming cost V 8 bases and J 1 base, with 11 bases left between them. The CDR3 sequence is 13 residues long. TCRdb reprocessed the RT-PCR reads via MiXCR and lists one record per CDR3 protein. The table records 490,000 or so distinct CDR3 sequences, less than 8% of them present only once. The clonotype was recovered from a man between 50 and 75 years old who received an inactivated influenza vaccine. The sample consisted of PBMCs from blood, taken approximately 25 months after vaccination. V and J are TRBV12-3 or TRBV12-4 and TRBJ1-1, with D uncertain. The CDR3 bases are TGTGCCAGCGGCGTACAGAAGAACACTGAAGCTTTCTTT. As protein: CASGVQKNTEAFF.